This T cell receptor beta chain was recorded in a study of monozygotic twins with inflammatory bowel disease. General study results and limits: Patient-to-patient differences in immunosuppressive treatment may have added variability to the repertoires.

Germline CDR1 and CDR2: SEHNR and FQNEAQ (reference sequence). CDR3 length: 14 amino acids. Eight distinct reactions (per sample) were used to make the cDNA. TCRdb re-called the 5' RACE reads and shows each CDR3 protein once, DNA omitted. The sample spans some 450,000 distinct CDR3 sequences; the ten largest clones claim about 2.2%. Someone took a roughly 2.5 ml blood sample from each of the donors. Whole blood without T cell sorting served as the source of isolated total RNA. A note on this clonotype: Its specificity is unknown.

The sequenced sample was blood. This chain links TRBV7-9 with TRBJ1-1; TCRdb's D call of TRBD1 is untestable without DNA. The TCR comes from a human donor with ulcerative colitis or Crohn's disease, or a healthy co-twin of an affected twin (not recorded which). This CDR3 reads CASSGTGFGTEAFF.